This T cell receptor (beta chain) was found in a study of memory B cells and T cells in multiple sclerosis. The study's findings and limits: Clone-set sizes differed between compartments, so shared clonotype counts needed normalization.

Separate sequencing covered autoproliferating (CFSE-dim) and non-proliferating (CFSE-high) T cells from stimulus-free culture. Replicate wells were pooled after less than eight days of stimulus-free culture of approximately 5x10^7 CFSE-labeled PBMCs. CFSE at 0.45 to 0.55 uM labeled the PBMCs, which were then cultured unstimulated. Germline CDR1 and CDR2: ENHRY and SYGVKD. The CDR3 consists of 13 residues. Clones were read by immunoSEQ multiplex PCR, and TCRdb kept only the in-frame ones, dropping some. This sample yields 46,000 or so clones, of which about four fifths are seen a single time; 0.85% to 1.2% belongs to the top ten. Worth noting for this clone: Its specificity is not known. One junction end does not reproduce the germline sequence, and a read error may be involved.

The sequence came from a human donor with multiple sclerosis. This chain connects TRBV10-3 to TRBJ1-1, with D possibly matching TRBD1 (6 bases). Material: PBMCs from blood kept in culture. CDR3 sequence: CAFRFRDKGLAGF. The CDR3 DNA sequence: TGTGCCTTCCGATTCCGGGACAAGGGATTAGCGGGCTTT.